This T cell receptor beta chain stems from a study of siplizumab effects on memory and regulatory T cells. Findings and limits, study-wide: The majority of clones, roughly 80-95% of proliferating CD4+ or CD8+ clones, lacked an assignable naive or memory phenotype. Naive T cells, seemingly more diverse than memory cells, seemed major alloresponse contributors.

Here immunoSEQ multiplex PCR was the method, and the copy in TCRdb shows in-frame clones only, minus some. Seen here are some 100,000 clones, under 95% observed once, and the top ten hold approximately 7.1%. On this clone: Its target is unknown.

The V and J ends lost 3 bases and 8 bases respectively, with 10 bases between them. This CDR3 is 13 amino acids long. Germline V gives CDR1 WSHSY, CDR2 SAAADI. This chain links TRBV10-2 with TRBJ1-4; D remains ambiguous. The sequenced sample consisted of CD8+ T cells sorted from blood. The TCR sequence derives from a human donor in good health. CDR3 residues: CASSDSIGEKLFF. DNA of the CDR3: TGCGCCAGCAGTGACTCCATTGGAGAAAAACTGTTTTTT.